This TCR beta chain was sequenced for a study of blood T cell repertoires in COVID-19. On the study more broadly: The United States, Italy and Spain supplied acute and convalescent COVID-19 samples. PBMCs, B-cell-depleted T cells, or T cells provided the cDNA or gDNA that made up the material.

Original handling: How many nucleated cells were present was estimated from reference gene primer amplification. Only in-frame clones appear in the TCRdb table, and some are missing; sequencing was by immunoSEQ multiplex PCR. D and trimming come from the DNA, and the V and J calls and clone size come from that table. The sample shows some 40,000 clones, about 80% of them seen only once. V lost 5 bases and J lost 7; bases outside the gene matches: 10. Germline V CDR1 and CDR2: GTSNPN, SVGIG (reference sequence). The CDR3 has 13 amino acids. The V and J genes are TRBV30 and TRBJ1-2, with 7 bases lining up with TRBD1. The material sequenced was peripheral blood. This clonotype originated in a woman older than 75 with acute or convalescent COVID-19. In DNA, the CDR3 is TGTGCCTGGGCCAGGGACAGTCGGGCTGGCTACACCTTC. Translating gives CAWARDSRAGYTF. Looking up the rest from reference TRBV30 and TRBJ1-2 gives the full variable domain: SQTIHQWPATLVQPVGSPLSLECTVEGTSNPNLYWYRQAAGRGLQLLFYSVGIGQISSEVPQNLSASRPQDRQFILSSKKLLLSDSGFYLCAWARDSRAGYTFGSGTRLTVV.